This T cell receptor beta chain was recorded in a study of regulatory T cells in long-lasting Graves disease. Relying on iRepertoire HTBI primers and Arm-PCR of CDR3 regions, the team built TCR beta libraries. Via MiXCR, TCRdb re-called the multiplex PCR reads, giving one row per CDR3 protein. This sample carries 300,000 to 500,000 distinct CDR3 sequences, less than 25% of them seen once, and the ten largest clones take less than 25%. Germline V gives CDR1 SGHTA, CDR2 FQGNSA. The CDR3 runs to 13 residues. The ends were cut back, 4 bases at V and 8 bases at J, with 11 bases in the middle. As to time point: persistent/refractory GD, antithyroid drugs over 5 years with positive TRAb. Preparation of the TCR library used RNA extracted from PBMCs.

The source was peripheral blood mononuclear cells (PBMCs), collected when the disease was refractory, from a patient treated with antithyroid drugs. This sequence originates from a female donor with Graves disease. The chain recombines TRBV7-2 with TRBJ2-2, with unresolved D. This CDR3 reads CASSYYSVGELFF. CDR3 sequence (DNA): TGTGCCAGCAGCTATTACAGTGTTGGGGAGCTGTTTTTT.